This TCR beta chain originates from a study of T cell changes during pregnancy in multiple sclerosis (dated by TCRdb to 2018 to 2020). Regarding the complete study: The study looked at changes in the T cell repertoire across pregnancy in women with multiple sclerosis.

The junction shows trimming of 1 base on V and 11 bases on J, and the gene matches do not reach 7 bases of it. Inclusive of the bounding cysteine and phenylalanine, the CDR3 is 15 residues long. Only the CDR3 portion is preserved as DNA: 45 bases, with reading frame beginning at the first base. Reading the germline V gene gives CDR1 SGHNT and CDR2 YENEEA. The library was made by the immunoSEQ multiplex PCR assay. TCRdb obtained this table from immuneACCESS and retained in-frame rearrangements with V and J assigned. These tables miss some clones; where compared with another copy, unresolved V genes account for less than half of the shortfall, and the remainder is unexplained. The sample profile shows nearly 60,000 clones; less than 95% of them were found once. The ten largest clones add up to about 0.49% of the sample. Worth noting for this clone: Its antigen is unknown. Base qualities are not recorded, but no much larger clone differs from it by a single base.

The receptor was isolated from a female donor in good health, enrolled as a control in a pregnancy study. The material sequenced was CD4+ T cells from peripheral blood mononuclear cells, taken after pregnancy. The chain links TRBV11-3 with TRBJ2-1, with TRBD1 matching 11 junction bases. The CDR3 amino acid sequence is: CASSLAGTGGNKQFF. The DNA is as follows: TGTGCCAGCAGCTTAGCCGGGACAGGGGGGAATAAGCAGTTCTTC.